Below, one TCR beta chain is given with its context. The record originates from a study of T cell repertoires in cytomegalovirus infection. TCRdb independently ran MiXCR on the reads; one entry per CDR3 protein. The sample lists around 300,000 distinct CDR3 sequences, around a tenth seen once, with around 4% in the top ten. Germline CDR1 and CDR2: SGHVS and FQNEAQ. V was shortened by 3 bases and J by 0 bases, with 8 bases between the two germline ends. The CDR3 is 15 residues long. Specimen: PBMCs. This sequence joins TRBV7-8 and TRBJ2-2, with D tentatively TRBD1 or TRBD2 (5 bases each). The origin of this receptor is a human donor in good health (CMV status not recorded). Some clones in this sample may be carry-over from other donors' samples. The CDR3 coding sequence is TGTGCCAGCAGCTTTCGGGACCCGAACACCGGGGAGCTGTTTTTT. Translated: CASSFRDPNTGELFF. Variable domain in full (rest from reference TRBV7-8 and TRBJ2-2): GAGVSQSPRYKVAKRGQDVALRCDPISGHVSLFWYQQALGQGPEFLTYFQNEAQLDKSGLPSDRFFAERPEGSVSTLKIQRTQQEDSAVYLCASSFRDPNTGELFFGEGSRLTVL.